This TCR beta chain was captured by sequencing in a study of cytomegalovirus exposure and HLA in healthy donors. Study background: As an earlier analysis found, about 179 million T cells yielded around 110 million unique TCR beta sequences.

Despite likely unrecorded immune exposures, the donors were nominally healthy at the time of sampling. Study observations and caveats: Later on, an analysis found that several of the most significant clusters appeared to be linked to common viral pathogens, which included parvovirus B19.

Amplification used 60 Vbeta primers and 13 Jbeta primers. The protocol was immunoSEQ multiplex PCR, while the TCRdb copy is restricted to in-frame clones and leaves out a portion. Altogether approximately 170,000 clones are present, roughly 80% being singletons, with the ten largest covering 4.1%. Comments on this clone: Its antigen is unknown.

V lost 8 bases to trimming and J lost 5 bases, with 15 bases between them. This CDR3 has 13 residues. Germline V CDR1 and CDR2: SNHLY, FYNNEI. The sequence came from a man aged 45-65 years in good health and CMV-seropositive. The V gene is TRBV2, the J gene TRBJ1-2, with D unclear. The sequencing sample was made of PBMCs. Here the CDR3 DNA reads TGTGCCAGCGGAGCCGGGAACCTGTATGGCTACACCTTC. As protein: CASGAGNLYGYTF.